This T cell receptor (beta chain) was obtained from a study of vaccination and CD4 T cells after COVID-19. The CDR3 has 14 amino acids. V gave up 3 bases and J gave up 6 bases, with 12 bases separating them. Germline CDR1 reads SNHLY; CDR2 reads FYNNEI. Turning to this clonotype: Its specificity is unknown.

Treatment described: roughly 10-day PBMC culture with coronavirus spike peptide pools or control peptides (ViraFEST assay). Oncomine TCR Beta short-read sequencing was applied to DNA from cultured CD4+ T cells. TCRdb reanalysed the PCR reads using MiXCR and keeps one entry per CDR3 protein. The sample carries some 9,200 distinct CDR3 sequences, 30% to 40% recorded once. Sequencing used CD4+ T cells from blood, cultured in vitro. This sequence joins TRBV2 and TRBJ1-5; D not certain. The receptor was isolated from a human donor who had recovered from COVID-19. CDR3 amino acids: CASSEDFVGQPQHF. CDR3 sequence (DNA): TGTGCCAGCAGTGAGGACTTCGTGGGTCAGCCCCAGCATTTT.